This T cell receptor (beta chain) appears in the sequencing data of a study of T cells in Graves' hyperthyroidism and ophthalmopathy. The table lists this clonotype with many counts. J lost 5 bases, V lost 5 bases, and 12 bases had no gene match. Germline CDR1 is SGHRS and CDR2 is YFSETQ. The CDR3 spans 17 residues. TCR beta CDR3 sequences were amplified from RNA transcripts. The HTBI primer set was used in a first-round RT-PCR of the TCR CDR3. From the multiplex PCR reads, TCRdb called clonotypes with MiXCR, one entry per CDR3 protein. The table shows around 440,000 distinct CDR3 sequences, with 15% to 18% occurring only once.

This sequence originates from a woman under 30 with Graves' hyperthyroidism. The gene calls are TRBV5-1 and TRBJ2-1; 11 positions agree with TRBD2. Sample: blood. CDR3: CASSPFSGTSGHNEQFF. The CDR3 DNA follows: TGCGCCAGCAGTCCATTCTCCGGGACTAGCGGACACAATGAGCAGTTCTTC.